This is a list of T cell receptor beta chains from one sample in a study of identical twins. A single record per CDR3 protein comes from TCRdb applying MiXCR to the 5' RACE reads. The table records 650,000 to 750,000 distinct CDR3 sequences, about 20% of them present only once. The same data also contributed to another study, on T cells expressing NK-cell markers.

The sequencing input was PBMCs. These receptors all come from a woman in her late teens or twenties in good health. CDR3s include the opening cysteine and the closing phenylalanine or tryptophan. Each record gives: J gene, D gene, V gene, CDR3 protein. The D gene is left open where the match is weak.

TRBJ2-3 | . | TRBV12-3/TRBV12-4 | CASSIGRSTDTQYF
TRBJ1-2 | . | TRBV7-8 | CASSSALQASSNYGYTF
TRBJ2-1 | . | TRBV27 | CASTSLRYEQFF
TRBJ2-5 | TRBD2 | TRBV20-1 | CSASKRSSGSEMTQYF
TRBJ2-7 | . | TRBV18 | CASSQRSGSRGYEQYF
TRBJ2-1 | TRBD2 | TRBV3-1 | CASSFLSGSRNEQFF
TRBJ2-2 | TRBD1 | TRBV7-9 | CASSIPQGAAGELFF
TRBJ2-5 | . | TRBV20-1 | CSARDRGLEETQYF
TRBJ2-7 | . | TRBV6-5 | CASSYVAAGSYEQYF
TRBJ2-1 | TRBD2 | TRBV5-6 | CASSSHSFGTSGGSYNEQFF
TRBJ1-1 | . | TRBV7-9 | CASSRMGGQNTEAFF
TRBJ2-3 | TRBD1 | TRBV9 | CASSFRTGWADTQYF
TRBJ2-1 | . | TRBV12-3/TRBV12-4 | CASSLRGSGEPLENEQFF
TRBJ2-3 | . | TRBV12-3/TRBV12-4 | CASSFWDTSADTQYF
TRBJ2-1 | . | TRBV20-1 | CSARGETGDEQFF
TRBJ2-1 | . | TRBV5-7 | CASSLEGNPYNEQFF
TRBJ2-1 | . | TRBV3-1 | CASSLPRARYNEQFF
TRBJ1-1 | TRBD1 | TRBV7-2 | CASSGTGLPLEAFF
TRBJ1-4 | TRBD1 | TRBV13 | CASSSGTGVGEKLFF
TRBJ2-7 | . | TRBV15 | CATSRNPALPYEQYF
TRBJ2-2 | . | TRBV9 | CASSATATNTGELFF
TRBJ2-7 | . | TRBV9 | CASSSAGRYEQYF
TRBJ2-3 | TRBD2 | TRBV12-3/TRBV12-4 | CASSPGTAGGADTQYF
TRBJ2-7 | TRBD1 | TRBV6-5 | CASSYATGVEQYF
TRBJ2-5 | . | TRBV20-1 | CSASPSVRETQYF
TRBJ2-1 | . | TRBV20-1 | CSASKGPTSEQFF
TRBJ2-5 | TRBD2 | TRBV20-1 | CSVGTSGGQETQYF
TRBJ1-5 | . | TRBV20-1 | CSARDRNQPQHF
TRBJ2-5 | TRBD2 | TRBV20-1 | CSARAWTSGKETQYF
TRBJ2-1 | . | TRBV12-5 | CASGLRGGGYNEQFF
TRBJ2-1 | TRBD1 | TRBV20-1 | CSASGDRGLNEQFF
TRBJ2-4 | . | TRBV20-1 | CSAPLQNIQYF
TRBJ2-3 | . | TRBV20-1 | CSARSVTDTQYF
TRBJ1-5 | . | TRBV6-1 | CASSEGQAASQPQHF
TRBJ2-3 | . | TRBV10-3 | CATIWSLGDTQYF
TRBJ2-6 | . | TRBV6-2/TRBV6-3 | CASSWTSGANVLTF
TRBJ2-7 | . | TRBV13 | CASSFGRVGYEQYF
TRBJ2-4 | TRBD2 | TRBV20-1 | CGGLAGLAKNIQYF
TRBJ2-3 | . | TRBV18 | CASSPGTYNTDTQYF
TRBJ2-1 | TRBD2 | TRBV5-1 | CASSSPLAGGGNEQFF
TRBJ2-7 | . | TRBV29-1 | CSVGPGGASEQYF
TRBJ2-2 | . | TRBV24-1 | CATGNTGHPGELFF
TRBJ2-7 | . | TRBV20-1 | CSAEDSSSYEQYF
TRBJ2-7 | . | TRBV7-9 | CASSLEYGRYEQYF
TRBJ1-1 | . | TRBV7-6 | CASSLSGRDTEAFF
TRBJ2-7 | . | TRBV5-1 | CASSLYRGFDPYEQYF
TRBJ2-7 | . | TRBV6-5 | CASSYGPIYEQYF